The 10 T cell receptor beta chains below all came from one sample that was sequenced in a study of T cell changes during pregnancy in multiple sclerosis. The data were produced by immunoSEQ multiplex PCR, yet TCRdb's version contains in-frame clones alone and is incomplete. The table shows some 47,000 clones, with 88% occurring only once. The starting material was CD8+ T cells from peripheral blood mononuclear cells, obtained after pregnancy. The receptors come from a female donor in good health, enrolled as a control in a pregnancy study.

This chain connects TRBV6-5 to TRBJ1-6, with 9 bases lining up with TRBD1. The CDR3 has 14 residues. Looked up from germline, CDR1 is MNHEY and CDR2 is SVGAGI. With V trimmed by 7 bases and J by 10 bases, 8 bases remained unmatched. CDR3 in DNA: TGTGCCAGCAAGCCGGGACAGGGAGTCTCACCCCTCCACTTT. Amino acids: CASKPGQGVSPLHF.

The CDR3 DNA reads TGTGCCTGGAGTGTCCCCTCATGGACAGCCCGCTCAGGCGGGGAGCTGTTTTTT. This translates into CAWSVPSWTARSGGELFF. This chain uses TRBV30 with TRBJ2-2, with D possibly TRBD1 on 6 matching bases. Germline V gives CDR1 GTSNPN, CDR2 SVGIG (reference sequence). This CDR3 region has 18 residues. With 0 bases removed from V and 7 bases from J, the gap between germline ends came to 24 bases.

This clone has just a few counts. The V gene is TRBV7-9, the J gene TRBJ1-1, with D perhaps matching TRBD1 (6 bases). The CDR3 has 13 residues. V was trimmed by 7 bases and J by 3 bases, leaving 12 bases between them. CDR1 SEHNR and CDR2 FQNEAQ come from the germline V gene (reference sequence). The CDR3 spells CASTRQGYTEAFF. In DNA form, the CDR3 reads TGTGCCAGCACGAGGCAGGGGTACACTGAAGCTTTCTTT.

The J gene is TRBJ2-3, the V gene TRBV27, with 7 positions matching TRBD1. Germline assignment: CDR1 MNHEY and CDR2 SMNVEV (reference sequence). There are 17 residues in the CDR3. V was clipped by 6 bases and J by 1 base; unmatched bases: 13. In DNA, the CDR3 is TGTGCCAGCAGCCAACTGAGACAGGGCTACGGCACAGATACGCAGTATTTT. Its translation is CASSQLRQGYGTDTQYF.

This clone was picked up one time. V is TRBV27 and J is TRBJ2-1; a possible D gene is TRBD2 (6 bases). With 6 bases removed from V and 9 bases from J, the gap between germline ends came to 24 bases. The CDR3 loop spans 16 amino acids. CDR1 MNHEY and CDR2 SMNVEV come from the germline V gene (reference sequence). The CDR3 region is CASSTPNGGEWGEQFF. The CDR3 DNA reads TGTGCCAGCAGCACCCCGAACGGCGGGGAGTGGGGTGAGCAGTTCTTC.

The chain is built from TRBV7-8 and TRBJ2-7; maybe TRBD1 (5 bases). The CDR3 length is 16 residues. Trimming shortened V by 1 base and J by 4 bases, and 17 bases separated the two germline ends. Germline values: CDR1 SGHVS, CDR2 FQNEAQ. CDR3 amino acids: CASSLGVETASYEQYF. Written as DNA, the CDR3 is TGTGCCAGCAGCTTAGGGGTCGAGACAGCGAGTTACGAGCAGTACTTC.

V gene TRBV27 combines with J gene TRBJ1-2, with 10 bases lining up with TRBD1. The CDR3 runs 14 residues. J lost 7 bases, V lost 2 bases, and 4 bases had no gene match. Looked up from germline, CDR1 is MNHEY and CDR2 is SMNVEV (reference sequence). The CDR3 region is CASSLGGQGPGYTF. Here the CDR3 DNA reads TGTGCCAGCAGTTTAGGGGGACAGGGGCCTGGCTACACCTTC.

The gene calls are TRBV4-3 and TRBJ2-7, with D possibly being TRBD2 (6 bases). The CDR3 spans 14 residues. In germline, CDR1 is LGHNA, CDR2 YSLEER. V was pared by 4 bases and J by 2 bases, with 12 bases between. The CDR3 DNA is TGCGCCAGCAGCCGAGCGGAGGGGACCTACGAGCAGTACTTC. Protein sequence: CASSRAEGTYEQYF.

The rearrangement links TRBV7-3 to TRBJ1-5, with a tentative D call TRBD1 (6 bases). The germline gives CDR1 SGHTA, CDR2 FQGTGA. There are 13 residues in the CDR3. Trimming cost V 1 base and J 8 bases, with 9 bases left between them. The CDR3 spells CASSLREGEPQHF. CDR3 DNA: TGTGCCAGCAGCTTAAGGGAGGGGGAGCCCCAGCATTTT.

The chain carries TRBV7-2 and TRBJ2-7, with 14 bases matching TRBD2. Germline values: CDR1 SGHTA, CDR2 FQGNSA. The CDR3 sequence is 18 residues long. V lost 5 bases and J lost 5; bases outside the gene matches: 14. The CDR3 bases are TGTGCCAGCAGCACCCCGAGTGGGACTAGCGGGGGTATTCACGAGCAGTACTTC. Translated: CASSTPSGTSGGIHEQYF.